This TCR beta chain was captured in a study of post-analysis software for immune sequencing data (dated by TCRdb to between 2015 and 2017). With regard to the full study: Relapsing-remitting, secondary progressive and progressive-relapsing multiple sclerosis were recorded as disease courses, and subtype annotation was lacking for some patients. The patient repertoires were set against roughly eleven previously published healthy control repertoires from donors whose ages ranged from roughly 6 to 26 years. A subset of samples was prepared in parallel using single-end sample barcoding, then pooled and co-amplified after Illumina adapter ligation.

The junction carries 13 bases between V and J, which are trimmed by 3 bases and 4 bases respectively. Inclusive of the bounding cysteine and phenylalanine, the CDR3 is 14 residues long. CDR3 DNA is the only sequence kept; it has 42 bases, read in frame from the first base. CDR1 and CDR2 are read off the germline V gene as SGHRS and YFSETQ. The method was PCR. Sequencing was carried out with an Illumina HiSeq 2500. To reduce PCR and sequencing biases, unique molecular identifiers were built into the TCR beta cDNA libraries. Per 1 to 10 million input T cells, roughly 500,000 cDNA molecules were obtained, such that each molecule approximated one T cell. Patient libraries were prepared and sequenced with the same protocol used for the earlier healthy control dataset. Within a given batch, samples were prepared together, multiplexed and sequenced on the same HiSeq lane. The study's own analysis went as follows. MIGEC was used to process the raw barcoded reads, and molecular identifier groups with only a single read were discarded before consensus assembly and CDR3 extraction. Clonotype tables were post-analysed with VDJtools, normalizing diversity by down-sampling all datasets to the smallest sample size. Repertoire overlap clustering matched CDR3 amino acid but not nucleotide sequences to correct batch-related cross-sample contamination. Through fastp at Q25 and MiXCR, TCRdb rebuilt clones from the public reads, retaining in-frame beta chains. Every CDR3 protein is listed once, alongside the most common genes and DNA of its rows. The V and J calls shown here were made by TCRdb, not taken from the authors' results. The sample includes 500,000 to 600,000 distinct CDR3 sequences, with around 40% observed a single time. 1.5% to 2% of the sample goes to the ten largest clones.

This clonotype has only a few counts. It lacks a known antigen. The sample holds no much larger clone one base away, and base qualities are not on file. Summary of the overall study and its limitations: Significantly higher frequencies in patients than in controls were found for roughly five TRBV segments, including TRBV5-6, TRBV5-1 and TRBV20-1. Strong co-clustering of samples prepared in the same batch was shown by direct clustering with F measure, prompting a batch-effect correction. The control group was slightly older than the multiple sclerosis patient group. Compared with controls, multiple sclerosis patients had significantly lower normalized Chao1 diversity, a finding suggesting substantial peripheral T-cell clonal expansion.

To demonstrate the VDJtools post-analysis software, the study profiled TCR beta repertoires from the peripheral blood of about 13 young patients with multiple sclerosis. Multiple sclerosis patients were children and adolescents aged roughly 6 to 17 years. The sequenced sample consisted of blood. The receptor was derived from a girl between 10 and 17 years old with multiple sclerosis. The sequence is built from TRBV5-1 and TRBJ1-1; 5 matching bases give a weak D call of TRBD1. The DNA sequence is given as TGCGCCAGCAGCTGGGGACTGGGACCCACTGAAGCTTTCTTT. It is translated as CASSWGLGPTEAFF. Reference TRBV5-1 and TRBJ1-1 proteins supply the regions before and after the CDR3; the full variable domain is: KAGVTQTPRYLIKTRGQQVTLSCSPISGHRSVSWYQQTPGQGLQFLFEYFSETQRNKGNFPGRFSGRQFSNSRSEMNVSTLELGDSALYLCASSWGLGPTEAFFGQGTRLTVV.